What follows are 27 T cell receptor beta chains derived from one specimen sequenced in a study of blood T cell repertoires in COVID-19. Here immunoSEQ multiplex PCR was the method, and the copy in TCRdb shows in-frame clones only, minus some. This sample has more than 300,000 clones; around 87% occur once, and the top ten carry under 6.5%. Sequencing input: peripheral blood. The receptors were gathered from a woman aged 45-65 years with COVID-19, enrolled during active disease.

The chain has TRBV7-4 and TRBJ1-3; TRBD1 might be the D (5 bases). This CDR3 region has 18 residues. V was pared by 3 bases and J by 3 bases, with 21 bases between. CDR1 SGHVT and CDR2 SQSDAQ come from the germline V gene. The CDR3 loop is CASSFGRAELTRGNTIYF. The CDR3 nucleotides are TGTGCCAGCAGCTTCGGCAGGGCCGAGTTAACACGTGGAAACACCATATATTTT.

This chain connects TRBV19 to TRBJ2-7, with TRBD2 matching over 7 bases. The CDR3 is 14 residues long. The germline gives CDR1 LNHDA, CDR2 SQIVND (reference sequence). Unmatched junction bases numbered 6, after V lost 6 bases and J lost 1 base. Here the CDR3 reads CASSFGGKSYEQYF. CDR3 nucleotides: TGTGCCAGTAGCTTCGGGGGGAAATCCTACGAGCAGTACTTC.

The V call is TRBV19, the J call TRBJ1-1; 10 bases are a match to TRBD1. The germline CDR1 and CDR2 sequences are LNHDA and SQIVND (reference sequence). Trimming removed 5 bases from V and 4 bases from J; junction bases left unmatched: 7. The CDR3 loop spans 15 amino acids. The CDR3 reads CASSVDRGVSTEAFF. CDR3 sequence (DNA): TGTGCCAGTAGTGTGGACAGGGGGGTGAGCACTGAAGCTTTCTTT.

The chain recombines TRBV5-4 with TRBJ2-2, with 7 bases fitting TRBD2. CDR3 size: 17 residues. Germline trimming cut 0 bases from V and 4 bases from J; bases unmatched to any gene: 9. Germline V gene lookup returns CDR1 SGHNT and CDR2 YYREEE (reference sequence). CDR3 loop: CASSLDERGVITGELFF. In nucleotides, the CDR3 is TGTGCCAGCAGCTTGGACGAGCGGGGCGTGATCACCGGGGAGCTGTTTTTT. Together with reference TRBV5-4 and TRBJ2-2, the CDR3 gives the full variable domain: ETGVTQSPTHLIKTRGQQVTLRCSSQSGHNTVSWYQQALGQGPQFIFQYYREEENGRGNFPPRFSGLQFPNYSSELNVNALELDDSALYLCASSLDERGVITGELFFGEGSRLTVL.

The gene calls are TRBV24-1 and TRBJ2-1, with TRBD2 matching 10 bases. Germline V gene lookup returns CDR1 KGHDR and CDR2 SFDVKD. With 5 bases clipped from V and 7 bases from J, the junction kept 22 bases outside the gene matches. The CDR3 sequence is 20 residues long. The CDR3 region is CATSGGRPRAGGGVGNEQFF. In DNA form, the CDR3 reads TGTGCCACCAGTGGAGGTCGGCCCAGAGCGGGAGGGGGAGTTGGGAATGAGCAGTTCTTC.

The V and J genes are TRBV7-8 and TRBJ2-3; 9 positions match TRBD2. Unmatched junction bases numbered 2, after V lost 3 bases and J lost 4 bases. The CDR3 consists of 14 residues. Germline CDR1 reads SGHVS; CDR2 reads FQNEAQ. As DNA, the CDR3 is TGTGCCAGCAGCTTGGGACTAGCCGCAGATACGCAGTATTTT. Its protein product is CASSLGLAADTQYF.

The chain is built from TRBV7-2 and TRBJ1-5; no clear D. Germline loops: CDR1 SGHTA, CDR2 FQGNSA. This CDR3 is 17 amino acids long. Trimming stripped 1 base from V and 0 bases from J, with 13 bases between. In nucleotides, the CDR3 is TGTGCCAGCAGCTTAGTAAGAGGGCCCTATAGCAATCAGCCCCAGCATTTT. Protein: CASSLVRGPYSNQPQHF.

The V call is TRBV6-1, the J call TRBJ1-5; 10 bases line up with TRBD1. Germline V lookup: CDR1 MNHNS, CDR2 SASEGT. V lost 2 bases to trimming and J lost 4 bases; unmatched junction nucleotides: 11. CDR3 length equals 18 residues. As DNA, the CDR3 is TGTGCCAGCAGTGAAATGTTAGGTGGACAGGGGGTTAATCAGCCCCAGCATTTT. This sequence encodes CASSEMLGGQGVNQPQHF.

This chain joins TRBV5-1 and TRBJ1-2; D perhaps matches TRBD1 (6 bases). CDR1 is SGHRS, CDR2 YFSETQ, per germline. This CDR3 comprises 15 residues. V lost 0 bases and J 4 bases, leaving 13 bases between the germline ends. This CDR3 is CASSLEQGGSYGYTF. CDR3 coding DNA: TGCGCCAGCAGCTTGGAACAGGGAGGGAGCTATGGCTACACCTTC.

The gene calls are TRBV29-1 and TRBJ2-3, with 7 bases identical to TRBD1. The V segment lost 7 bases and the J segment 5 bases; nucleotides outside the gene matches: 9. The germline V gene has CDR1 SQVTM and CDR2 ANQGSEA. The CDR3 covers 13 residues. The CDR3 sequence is CSASQGTGDTQYF. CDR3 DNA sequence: TGCAGCGCATCACAGGGGACGGGAGATACGCAGTATTTT.

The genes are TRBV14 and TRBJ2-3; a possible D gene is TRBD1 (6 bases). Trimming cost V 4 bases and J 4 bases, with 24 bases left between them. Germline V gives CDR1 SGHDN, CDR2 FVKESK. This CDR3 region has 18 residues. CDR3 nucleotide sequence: TGTGCCAGCAGCCTATTGGGGGCCGCCTCGGCCTCATCAGATACGCAGTATTTT. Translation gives CASSLLGAASASSDTQYF.

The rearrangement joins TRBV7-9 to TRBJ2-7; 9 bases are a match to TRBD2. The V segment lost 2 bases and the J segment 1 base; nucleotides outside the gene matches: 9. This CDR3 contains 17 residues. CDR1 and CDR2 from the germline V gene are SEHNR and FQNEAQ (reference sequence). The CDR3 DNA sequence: TGTGCCAGCAGCTTACCTAAGACTAGCGGACTTTCCTACGAGCAGTACTTC. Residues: CASSLPKTSGLSYEQYF.

CDR3 protein: CASSLKEGSQETQYF. The CDR3 DNA follows: TGTGCCAGCAGCCTAAAGGAGGGATCCCAAGAGACCCAGTACTTC. The chain combines TRBV5-6 with TRBJ2-5, with D possibly matching TRBD2 (6 bases). The CDR3 runs to 15 residues. The V end was cut by 4 bases, the J end by 1 base, with 14 bases between. In germline, CDR1 is SGHDT, CDR2 YYEEEE. Full variable domain (remainder filled in from reference TRBV5-6 and TRBJ2-5): DAGVTQSPTHLIKTRGQQVTLRCSPKSGHDTVSWYQQALGQGPQFIFQYYEEEERQRGNFPDRFSGHQFPNYSSELNVNALLLGDSALYLCASSLKEGSQETQYFGPGTRLLVL.

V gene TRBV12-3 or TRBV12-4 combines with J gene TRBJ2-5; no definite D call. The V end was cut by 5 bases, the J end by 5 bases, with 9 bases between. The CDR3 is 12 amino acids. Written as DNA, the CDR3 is TGTGCCAGCAGTAAGATGGGCGAGACCCAGTACTTC. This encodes CASSKMGETQYF.

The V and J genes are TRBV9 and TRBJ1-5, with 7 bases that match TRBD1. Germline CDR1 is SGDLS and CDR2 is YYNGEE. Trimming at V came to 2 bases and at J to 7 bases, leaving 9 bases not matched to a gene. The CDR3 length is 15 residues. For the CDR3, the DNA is TGTGCCAGCAGCGTTTCGACAGGGCAGAGGCAGCCCCAGCATTTT. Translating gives CASSVSTGQRQPQHF.

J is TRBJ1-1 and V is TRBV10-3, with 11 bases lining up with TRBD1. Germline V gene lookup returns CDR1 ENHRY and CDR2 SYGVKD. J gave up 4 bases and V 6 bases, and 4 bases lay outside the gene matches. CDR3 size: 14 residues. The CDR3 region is CAIRSGQGATEAFF. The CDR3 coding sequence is TGTGCCATCAGATCAGGACAGGGGGCCACTGAAGCTTTCTTT.

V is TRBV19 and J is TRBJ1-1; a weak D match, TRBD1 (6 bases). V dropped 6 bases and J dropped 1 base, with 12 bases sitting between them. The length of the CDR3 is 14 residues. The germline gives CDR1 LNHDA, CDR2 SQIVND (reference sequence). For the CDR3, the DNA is TGTGCCAGTAGCTCACAGGGTGCGAACACTGAAGCTTTCTTT. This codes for CASSSQGANTEAFF.

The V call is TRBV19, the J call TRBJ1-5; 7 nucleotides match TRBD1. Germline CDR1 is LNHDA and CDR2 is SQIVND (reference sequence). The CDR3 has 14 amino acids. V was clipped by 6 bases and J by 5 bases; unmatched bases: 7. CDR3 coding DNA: TGTGCCAGTAGCAAAGACAGGGACTATCAGCCCCAGCATTTT. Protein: CASSKDRDYQPQHF.

The CDR3 here is CARSWGSGTSMDEQFF. The CDR3 coding sequence is TGTGCCAGAAGCTGGGGGTCCGGGACTAGCATGGATGAGCAGTTCTTC. The chain recombines TRBV5-3 with TRBJ2-1; the match to TRBD2 covers 9 bases. TRBV5-3 is designated an ORF whose function remains uncertain. The CDR3 totals 16 residues. Losses at the gene ends were 3 bases for V and 8 bases for J; bases not matched to a gene: 12.

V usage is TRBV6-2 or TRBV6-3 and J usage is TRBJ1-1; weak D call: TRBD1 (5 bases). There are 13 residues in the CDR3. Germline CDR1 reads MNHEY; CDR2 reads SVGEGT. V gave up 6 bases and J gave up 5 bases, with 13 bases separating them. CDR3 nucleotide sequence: TGTGCCAGCAGCCTGATAGGGGAAACTGAAGCTTTCTTT. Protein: CASSLIGETEAFF.

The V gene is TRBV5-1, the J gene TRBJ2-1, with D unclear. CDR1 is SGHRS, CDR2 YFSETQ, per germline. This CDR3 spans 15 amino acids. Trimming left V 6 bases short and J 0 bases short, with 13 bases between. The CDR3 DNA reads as TGCGCCAGCACTGTGGCGCCTAGCTCCTACAATGAGCAGTTCTTC. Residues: CASTVAPSSYNEQFF.

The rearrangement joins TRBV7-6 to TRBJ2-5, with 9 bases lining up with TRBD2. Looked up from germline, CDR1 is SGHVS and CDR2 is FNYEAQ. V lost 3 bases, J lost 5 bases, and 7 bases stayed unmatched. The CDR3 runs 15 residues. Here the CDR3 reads CASSFAGGPLETQYF. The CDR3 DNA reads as TGTGCCAGCAGCTTCGCGGGAGGGCCCCTGGAGACCCAGTACTTC.

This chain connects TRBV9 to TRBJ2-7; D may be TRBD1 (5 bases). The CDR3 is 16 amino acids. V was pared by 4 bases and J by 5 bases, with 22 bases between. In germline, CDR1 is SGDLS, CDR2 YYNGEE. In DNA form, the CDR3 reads TGTGCCAGCAGCAAAGACGCAATGGTGGGGCATAACGAGCAGTACTTC. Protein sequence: CASSKDAMVGHNEQYF.

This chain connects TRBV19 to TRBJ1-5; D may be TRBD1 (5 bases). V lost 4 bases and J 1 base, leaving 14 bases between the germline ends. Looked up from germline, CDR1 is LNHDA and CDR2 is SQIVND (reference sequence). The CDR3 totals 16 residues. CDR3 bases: TGTGCCAGTAGTACTCAGGGTATTGGCAGCAATCAGCCCCAGCATTTT. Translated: CASSTQGIGSNQPQHF.

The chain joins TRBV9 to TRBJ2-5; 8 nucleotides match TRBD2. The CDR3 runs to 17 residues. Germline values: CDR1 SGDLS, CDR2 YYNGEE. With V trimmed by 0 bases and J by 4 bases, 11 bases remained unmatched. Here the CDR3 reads CASSVGVAGTAVETQYF. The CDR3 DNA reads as TGTGCCAGCAGCGTAGGTGTAGCGGGGACGGCGGTAGAGACCCAGTACTTC.

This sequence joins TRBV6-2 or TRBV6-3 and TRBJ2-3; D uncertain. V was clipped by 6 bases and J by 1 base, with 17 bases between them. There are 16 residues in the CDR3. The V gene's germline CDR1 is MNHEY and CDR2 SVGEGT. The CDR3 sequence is CASSPGPLPRTDTQYF. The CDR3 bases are TGTGCCAGCAGCCCTGGGCCTCTACCTCGCACAGATACGCAGTATTTT.

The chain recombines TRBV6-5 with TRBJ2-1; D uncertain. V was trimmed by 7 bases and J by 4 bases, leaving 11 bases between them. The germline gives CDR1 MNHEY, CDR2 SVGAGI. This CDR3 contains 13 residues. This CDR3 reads CASTPDGYNEQFF. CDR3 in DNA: TGTGCCAGCACCCCAGACGGGTACAATGAGCAGTTCTTC.